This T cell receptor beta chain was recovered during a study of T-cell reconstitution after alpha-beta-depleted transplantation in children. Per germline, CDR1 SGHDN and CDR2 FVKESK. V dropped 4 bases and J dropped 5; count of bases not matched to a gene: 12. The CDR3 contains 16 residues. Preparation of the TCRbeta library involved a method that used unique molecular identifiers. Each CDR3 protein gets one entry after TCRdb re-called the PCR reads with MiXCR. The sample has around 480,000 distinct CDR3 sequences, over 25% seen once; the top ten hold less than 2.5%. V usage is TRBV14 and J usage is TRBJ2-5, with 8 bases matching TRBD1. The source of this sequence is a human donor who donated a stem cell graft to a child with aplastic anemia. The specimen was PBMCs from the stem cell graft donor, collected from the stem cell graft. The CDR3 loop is CASSPWTGKVQETQYF. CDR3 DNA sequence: TGTGCCAGCAGCCCCTGGACAGGGAAAGTTCAGGAGACCCAGTACTTC.